A selection of T cell receptor beta chains follows, all from one sample in a study of T-cell reconstitution after alpha-beta-depleted transplantation in children. MiXCR, run by TCRdb on the PCR reads, gives a single entry per CDR3 protein. This table has hundreds of thousands of distinct CDR3 sequences, 15% to 20% appearing once. Here the sequenced sample was PBMCs, mostly from graft donor cells, taken 360 days after TCRalphabeta/CD19-depleted stem cell transplant. The receptors stem from a male patient between 2 and 15 years old who had a stem cell transplant for acute lymphoblastic leukemia, so the T cells may come from the graft donor. CDR3s include the opening cysteine and the closing phenylalanine or tryptophan. The D gene is left open where the match is weak. The size entry is marked missing in some rows and otherwise reads once, few, many or a size class.

j_call | d_call | clone_size | v_call | cdr3_nt | cdr3_aa
TRBJ2-1 | - | - | TRBV6-2/TRBV6-3 | TGTGCCAGCAGTTACGTCGGACAGAGAAGCTCCTACAATGAGCAGTTCTTC | CASSYVGQRSSYNEQFF
TRBJ2-3 | - | few | TRBV18 | TGTGCCAGCTCAATCAGCCCAGAGCCAGATACGCAGTATTTT | CASSISPEPDTQYF
TRBJ2-5 | - | - | TRBV24-1 | TGTGCCACCAGTGATCCCTTCAGGGAGACCCAGTACTTC | CATSDPFRETQYF
TRBJ2-7 | TRBD2 | - | TRBV20-1 | TGCAGTGCTAGATCTAGCGGGACGGGTCGTGACTACGAGCTGTACTTC | CSARSSGTGRDYELYF
TRBJ2-1 | TRBD2 | few | TRBV29-1 | TGCAGCGCAGGAATACAAGCGGGAGTGTCCTACAATGAGCAGTTCTTC | CSAGIQAGVSYNEQFF
TRBJ1-2 | - | - | TRBV10-3 | TGTGCCATCAGTGATCGGACACGTAACTATGGCTACACCTTC | CAISDRTRNYGYTF
TRBJ2-1 | - | few | TRBV7-9 | TGTGCCAGCAGGCCTACAGGCTACAATGAGCAGTTCTTC | CASRPTGYNEQFF
TRBJ2-7 | TRBD2 | once | TRBV10-3 | TGTGCCATCAGTTTATTCGGACTAGCGGGAGGGTGGGTGGACGAGCAGTACTTC | CAISLFGLAGGWVDEQYF
TRBJ2-3 | - | many | TRBV28 | TGTGCCAGCAGCTTCCCCGGCGGAGATACGCAGTATTTT | CASSFPGGDTQYF
TRBJ1-4 | - | - | TRBV28 | TGTGCCAGCAGTTTGGGGGTAGGGATGGGGGTTAATGAAAAACTGTTTTTT | CASSLGVGMGVNEKLFF
TRBJ2-7 | - | - | TRBV4-1 | TGCGCCAGCAGCCAAGACGCCCGATCCGGGAATCTCTACGAGCAGTACTTC | CASSQDARSGNLYEQYF
TRBJ2-3 | - | - | TRBV28 | TGTGCCAGCAGGCGGGGCAGGGCAGATACGCAGTATTTT | CASRRGRADTQYF
TRBJ2-1 | - | - | TRBV5-1 | TGCGCCAGCAGCTTGTCGGGAGATGCCTACAATGAGCAGTTCTTC | CASSLSGDAYNEQFF
TRBJ2-7 | - | - | TRBV20-1 | TGCAGTGCTAGCCAGCCGGGAACAGGGATCGCTGCCGGAGGTGTCTTC | CSASQPGTGIAAGGVF
TRBJ2-1 | TRBD2 | many | TRBV9 | TGTGCCAGCAGCCCACGGACTAGCGGCGACTCCTACAATGAGCAGTTCTTC | CASSPRTSGDSYNEQFF
TRBJ1-1 | - | - | TRBV6-1 | TGTGCCAGCAGTCGGCCAAAATACGGGACACCGCCTGAAGCTTTCTTT | CASSRPKYGTPPEAFF
TRBJ2-5 | TRBD1 | few | TRBV28 | TGTGCCAGCAGTCCTCCGGGACAGGCGATTCAAGAGACCCAGTACTTC | CASSPPGQAIQETQYF
TRBJ2-1 | TRBD1 | many | TRBV5-5 | TGTGCCAGCAGCTTGGGGGACAGGGTAGATGAGCAGTTCTTC | CASSLGDRVDEQFF
TRBJ2-7 | - | - | TRBV25-1 | TGTGCCAGCAGTGAATTAAGTGAGAACGAGCAGTACTTC | CASSELSENEQYF
TRBJ2-1 | TRBD2 | - | TRBV12-3/TRBV12-4 | TGTGCCAGCAGTTTGGAGGTGTGGACTAGCAACAATGAGCAGTTCTTC | CASSLEVWTSNNEQFF
TRBJ2-5 | TRBD2 | - | TRBV7-2 | TGTGCCAGCAGCTTAGGACAGGGACTAGCGGAAGAGACCCAGTACTTC | CASSLGQGLAEETQYF
TRBJ1-3 | - | few | TRBV29-1 | TGCAGCGTTGAACGCCAGGGGACTGGAAACACCATATATTTT | CSVERQGTGNTIYF
TRBJ2-2 | - | - | TRBV28 | TGTGCCAGCAGTCCTACGTCGGTAACACGGGAGCTGTTTTTT | CASSPTSVTRELFF
TRBJ1-3 | - | - | TRBV7-9 | TGTGCCAGCACCGTGACCGAGAGCTCTGGAAACACCATATATTTT | CASTVTESSGNTIYF
TRBJ2-1 | - | many | TRBV29-1 | TGCAGCGTTGAAGACAGGAACAGGTATCGGTTCTTC | CSVEDRNRYRFF
TRBJ2-3 | TRBD2 | - | TRBV6-5 | TGTGCCAGCAGTTACTCTAGCGGGGTTCTCACAGATACGCAGTATTTT | CASSYSSGVLTDTQYF
TRBJ2-1 | TRBD1 | - | TRBV5-1 | TGCGCCAGCAGCTTGGGGACAGGGGAGCCTAATGAGCAGTTCTTC | CASSLGTGEPNEQFF
TRBJ2-4 | TRBD1 | - | TRBV20-1 | TGCAGTGCTAGCCAAGTTGTACGACAGGGGAGAGACATTCAGTACTTC | CSASQVVRQGRDIQYF
TRBJ2-7 | TRBD1 | - | TRBV6-1 | TGTGCCGGATCACGGGACAGGGTATCCTACGAGCAGTACTTC | CAGSRDRVSYEQYF
TRBJ2-7 | - | few | TRBV12-3/TRBV12-4 | TGTGCCAGCAGAGGACGGGGGCACCACGAGCAGTACTTC | CASRGRGHHEQYF
TRBJ2-1 | - | many | TRBV7-9 | TGTGCCAGCAGCTTAGCGGTAGCGGCAAGCTACAATGAGCAGTTCTTC | CASSLAVAASYNEQFF
TRBJ2-4 | TRBD2 | few | TRBV12-3/TRBV12-4 | TGTGCCAGCACTCGGTGGCTAGCGGGAGGCATTCAGTACTTC | CASTRWLAGGIQYF
TRBJ2-4 | - | - | TRBV5-1 | TGCGCCAGCAGCCCCTACCCTAAAGAGGGAAGAAACATTCAGTACTTC | CASSPYPKEGRNIQYF
TRBJ2-3 | - | - | TRBV11-2 | TGTGCCAGCAGCTTATCAGGGGTTGGGTCCACAGATACGCAGTATTTT | CASSLSGVGSTDTQYF
TRBJ2-5 | - | - | TRBV5-1 | TGCGCCAGCAGCTTGTGGGGTGGGGAGACCCGGTACTTC | CASSLWGGETRYF
TRBJ1-6 | - | - | TRBV7-2 | TGTGCCAGCAGCCGGACTGTGTATAATTCACCCCTCCACTTT | CASSRTVYNSPLHF
TRBJ2-1 | - | many | TRBV7-9 | TGTGCCAGCAGCCTACCAGGTGATGAGCAGTTCTTC | CASSLPGDEQFF
TRBJ2-3 | - | few | TRBV12-5 | TGTGCTAGTGGTTTTGGGGGGCACACAGATACGCAGTATTTT | CASGFGGHTDTQYF
TRBJ2-5 | - | many | TRBV12-3/TRBV12-4 | TGTGCCAGCAGTTTGGGCAGGCTCCAAGAGACCCAGTACTTC | CASSLGRLQETQYF
TRBJ2-3 | TRBD1 | - | TRBV9 | TGTGCCAGCAGCTCGGCCCGGCCGGGACAGGGGGCGGGAGATACGCAGTATTTT | CASSSARPGQGAGDTQYF
TRBJ2-7 | TRBD1 | few | TRBV3-1 | TGTGCCAGCAGCCAACCGGGACAGGGGGCACTCGACATTTACGAGCAGTACTTC | CASSQPGQGALDIYEQYF
TRBJ1-5 | - | few | TRBV12-3/TRBV12-4 | TGTGCCAGCAGCCTAGACAGGCCCAATCAGCCCCAGCATTTT | CASSLDRPNQPQHF
TRBJ2-1 | - | few | TRBV5-1 | TGCGCCAGCAGCTTGTTCCGGGATGAGCAGTTCTTC | CASSLFRDEQFF
TRBJ1-4 | - | - | TRBV3-1 | TGTGCCAGCAGCCAGGTGGATAATGAAAAACTGTTTTTT | CASSQVDNEKLFF
TRBJ2-2 | - | few | TRBV7-2 | TGTGCCAGCAGCTCCCTAGCCCCCGGGGAGCTGTTTTTT | CASSSLAPGELFF
TRBJ1-6 | - | few | TRBV12-3/TRBV12-4 | TGTGCCAGCAGTTCCCTGGGGGCCCGAGGCCTCCACTTT | CASSSLGARGLHF
TRBJ2-7 | - | - | TRBV5-5 | TGTGCCAGCAGCACCAGGACAGTCTACGAGCAGTACTTC | CASSTRTVYEQYF
TRBJ1-2 | TRBD1 | many | TRBV28 | TGTGCCAGCAGTCCGACAGGGAACTATGGCTACACCTTC | CASSPTGNYGYTF
TRBJ2-2 | - | - | TRBV12-3/TRBV12-4 | TGTGCCAGCAGTCCCCATTCGCAACCTGGGACCGGGGAGCTGTTTTTT | CASSPHSQPGTGELFF
TRBJ2-7 | TRBD1 | many | TRBV20-1 | TGCAGTGCTCAGGGGGCAGGGAGCTCCTACGAGCAGTACTTC | CSAQGAGSSYEQYF
TRBJ2-1 | TRBD2 | many | TRBV20-1 | TGCAGTGCCAGACTAGCGGGAGGGTATTCCTACAATGAGCAGTTCTTC | CSARLAGGYSYNEQFF
TRBJ2-5 | - | - | TRBV4-3 | TGCGGCAGCAGCCAAGATTTCGATCACTTCCAAGAGACCCAGTACTTC | CGSSQDFDHFQETQYF
TRBJ2-7 | - | few | TRBV28 | TGTGCCAGCAGTCGCCTTATAAGCGGCCTTCCTCACGAGCAGTACTTC | CASSRLISGLPHEQYF